A single sample gave rise to the 17 T cell receptor beta chains below, sequenced in a study of naive and memory T cell subsets. Findings of the study overall: Especially in CD8 cells, naive repertoires contained a few larger clonotypes, possibly CD45RA-re-expressing memory cells.

Their antigen targets remain unknown. The beta constant-region primer was an equimolar mix of two oligonucleotides covering TRBC1 and TRBC2. Four rounds of PCR amplified the ligated cDNA using nested alpha and beta constant-region primers plus SP2. TCRdb processed the UMI-ligation and nested PCR reads anew with MiXCR; each CDR3 protein has one entry. This sample yields 85,000 to 130,000 distinct CDR3 sequences, of which roughly 15% are seen a single time; approximately 3% belongs to the top ten. The specimen sequenced was naive CD8+ T cells from blood. These receptors came from a human donor in good health.

There are a few counts of this clonotype. V gene TRBV29-1 combines with J gene TRBJ2-1; D is perhaps TRBD1 (6 bases). The CDR3 is 11 amino acids. CDR1 is SQVTM and CDR2 is ANQGSEA in the germline V gene. CDR3 coding DNA: TGCGGGGGCAGCTCCTACAATGAGCAGTTCTTC. This codes for CGGSSYNEQFF.

This clonotype occurred a few times. The rearrangement links TRBV18 to TRBJ1-1, with TRBD1 as a possible D gene (5 bases). V was cut by 5 bases and J by 7 bases, with 11 bases left in between. The germline V gene encodes CDR1 KGHSH and CDR2 LQKENI. This CDR3 region has 12 residues. As DNA, the CDR3 is TGTGCCAGCTCAGAAGGGGATGATGAAGCTTTCTTT. It translates to CASSEGDDEAFF.

The chain links TRBV7-6 to TRBJ1-3, with D possibly matching TRBD1 (5 bases). The CDR3 length is 14 residues. Germline CDR1 is SGHVS and CDR2 is FNYEAQ. Trimming left V 1 base short and J 2 bases short, with 6 bases between. The CDR3 DNA follows: TGTGCCAGCAGCTTAGAGGGGACTGGAAACACCATATATTTT. This sequence encodes CASSLEGTGNTIYF.

The sample holds a few counts of this clonotype. This chain links TRBV20-1 with TRBJ1-4; D remains unclear. The V gene lost 2 bases and the J gene lost 8 bases, with 18 bases spanning the gap. The CDR3 runs 15 residues. Per germline, CDR1 DFQATT and CDR2 SNEGSKA (reference sequence). The chain's CDR3 is CSARRYGSKEEKLFF. CDR3 DNA: TGCAGTGCTAGACGTTACGGATCCAAGGAAGAAAAACTGTTTTTT.

This clonotype was recorded a few times. The V gene is TRBV9, the J gene TRBJ1-2; 9 bases are shared with TRBD1. The CDR3 spans 15 residues. Germline trimming cut 3 bases from V and 4 bases from J; bases unmatched to any gene: 7. Germline-derived CDR1 and CDR2 are SGDLS and YYNGEE. DNA of the CDR3: TGTGCCAGCAGCGGTTCGGACAGGGGACTCTATGGCTACACCTTC. It yields the protein CASSGSDRGLYGYTF.

This clonotype was seen ten or more times. The V call is TRBV6-5, the J call TRBJ2-3; 7 nucleotides agree with TRBD1. The ends lost 2 bases at V and 3 bases at J; junction bases unmatched: 5. CDR3 length: 15 amino acids. Looked up from germline, CDR1 is MNHEY and CDR2 is SVGAGI. CDR3 nucleotide sequence: TGTGCCAGCAGTTACGAAGGCAGGGGGACAGATACGCAGTATTTT. The encoded protein is CASSYEGRGTDTQYF.

The chain recombines TRBV7-9 with TRBJ2-3, with TRBD2 matching 13 bases. In germline, CDR1 is SEHNR, CDR2 FQNEAQ (reference sequence). V was pared by 5 bases and J by 5 bases, with 4 bases of the junction left unmatched. The CDR3 sequence is 15 residues long. DNA of the CDR3: TGTGCCAGCAGCGAGGGGACTAGCGGGGAAGATACGCAGTATTTT. Protein sequence: CASSEGTSGEDTQYF. The full variable domain, rest sourced from reference TRBV7-9 and TRBJ2-3, is DTGVSQNPRHKITKRGQNVTFRCDPISEHNRLYWYRQTLGQGPEFLTYFQNEAQLEKSRLLSDRFSAERPKGSFSTLEIQRTEQGDSAMYLCASSEGTSGEDTQYFGPGTRLTVL.

This clonotype was found many times. The CDR3, as DNA: TGTGCCAGCAGTTTCCCGTTAACGCCGAACACTGAAGCTTTCTTT. As protein: CASSFPLTPNTEAFF. The rearrangement uses TRBV28 and TRBJ1-1; D is ambiguous. V dropped 3 bases and J dropped 1 base, with 12 bases sitting between them. CDR1 is MDHEN, CDR2 SYDVKM, per germline. The CDR3 spans 15 residues.

The chain joins TRBV11-2 to TRBJ2-1, with TRBD2 matching over 10 bases. The CDR3 has 17 amino acids. J was trimmed by 4 bases and V by 3 bases; bases with no gene match: 9. Germline V gene lookup returns CDR1 SGHAT and CDR2 FQNNGV. The CDR3 spells CASSFRIAGGPYNEQFF. CDR3 coding DNA: TGTGCCAGCAGCTTCCGCATAGCGGGAGGCCCATACAATGAGCAGTTCTTC.

This clonotype was observed many times. The CDR3 reads CAISESGTGGGTDTQYF. DNA of the CDR3: TGTGCCATCAGTGAGTCAGGGACAGGGGGCGGCACAGATACGCAGTATTTT. This chain uses TRBV10-3 with TRBJ2-3, with 12 positions matching TRBD1. V shed 0 bases, J shed 1 base, and the junction held 2 bases outside the gene matches. Germline CDR1 reads ENHRY; CDR2 reads SYGVKD. This CDR3 is 17 amino acids long.

In regard to this clonotype: Just one base apart from a much larger clone, this may be a read error. The CDR3 DNA reads as TGTGCCAGTTTTGGCCTCGGAGAGGACGAGCAGTACTTC. It translates to CASFGLGEDEQYF. This chain links TRBV2 with TRBJ2-7; no reliable D call. Trimming cost V 9 bases and J 5 bases, with 17 bases left between them. This CDR3 is built from 13 residues. CDR1 is SNHLY and CDR2 is FYNNEI in the germline V gene.

This clonotype has only a few counts. CDR3 nucleotide sequence: TGCAGTGCTAGATCGGGCGGCGTCTACGAGCAGTACTTC. This sequence encodes CSARSGGVYEQYF. V is TRBV20-1 and J is TRBJ2-7; D remains ambiguous. Germline assignment: CDR1 DFQATT and CDR2 SNEGSKA (reference sequence). This CDR3 contains 13 residues. Trimming took off 2 bases at V and 3 bases at J, with 11 bases between the two ends.

On this clonotype itself: A much larger clone differs by one base, so this may be a read error. The chain joins TRBV7-9 to TRBJ2-3; no definite D call. Trimming left V 0 bases short and J 3 bases short, with 4 bases between. The CDR3 consists of 13 residues. Germline CDR1 SEHNR, CDR2 FQNEAQ (reference sequence). The CDR3 DNA is TGTGCCAGCAGCTTAGCGGTGACAGATACGCAGTATTTT. This encodes CASSLAVTDTQYF.

This chain connects TRBV20-1 to TRBJ2-7; D is uncertain. CDR3 size: 13 residues. The germline V gene has CDR1 DFQATT and CDR2 SNEGSKA (reference sequence). The V gene lost 6 bases and the J gene lost 0 bases, with 12 bases spanning the gap. The chain's CDR3 is CSATDLYSYEQYF. CDR3 nucleotides: TGCAGTGCCACAGACCTGTACTCCTACGAGCAGTACTTC.

This chain uses TRBV27 with TRBJ1-5; D call uncertain. Germline CDR1 is MNHEY and CDR2 is SMNVEV (reference sequence). V lost 5 bases and J lost 0, with 5 bases in between. The CDR3 totals 13 residues. The CDR3 bases are TGTGCCAGCAGTCACGATAGCAATCAGCCCCAGCATTTT. It encodes CASSHDSNQPQHF.

This clonotype came up a few times. The chain uses TRBV7-9 and TRBJ2-5, with 13 nucleotides matching TRBD2. The CDR3 extends over 16 amino acids. V lost 4 bases, J lost 0 bases, and 2 bases stayed unmatched. From germline, CDR1 is SEHNR and CDR2 FQNEAQ (reference sequence). The DNA for the CDR3 is TGTGCCAGCAGCTCGGGACTAGCGGGGTACCAAGAGACCCAGTACTTC. Translating it yields CASSSGLAGYQETQYF. Together with reference TRBV7-9 and TRBJ2-5, the CDR3 gives the full variable domain: DTGVSQNPRHKITKRGQNVTFRCDPISEHNRLYWYRQTLGQGPEFLTYFQNEAQLEKSRLLSDRFSAERPKGSFSTLEIQRTEQGDSAMYLCASSSGLAGYQETQYFGPGTRLLVL.

This clonotype has only a few counts. V and J are TRBV7-7 and TRBJ2-5, with D hard to call. There are 14 residues in the CDR3. Germline V gene sequence: CDR1 SSHAT, CDR2 FNYEAQ (reference sequence). The V and J ends lost 5 bases and 1 base respectively, with 11 bases between them. This chain's CDR3 is CASSARAAQETQYF. DNA of the CDR3: TGTGCCAGCAGCGCCCGGGCAGCCCAAGAGACCCAGTACTTC. The full variable domain, with the rest looked up from reference TRBV7-7 and TRBJ2-5, is GAGVSQSPRYKVTKRGQDVTLRCDPISSHATLYWYQQALGQGPEFLTYFNYEAQPDKSGLPSDRFSAERPEGSISTLTIQRTEQRDSAMYRCASSARAAQETQYFGPGTRLLVL.